This TCR beta chain was profiled in a study of T-cell memory formation after mild COVID-19. Study at large: The two donors had largely donor-specific TCR clusters. Findings and caveats of the study: Memory from before infection featured some responding clones, which suggests cross-reactive memory joined. Clones shrinking from day 15 to 85 showed even CD4/CD8 mixes; later expanders tilted CD4+.

Trimming at V came to 4 bases and at J to 3 bases, leaving 3 bases not matched to a gene. Germline CDR1 and CDR2: SGHRS and YFSETQ. This CDR3 region has 14 residues. TCRdb re-called the 5' RACE reads with MiXCR, one entry per CDR3 protein. The sample carries roughly 340,000 distinct CDR3 sequences, 15% recorded once. In the case of this clonotype: The antigen remains unidentified.

This receptor was taken from a man aged 18 to 30 who had mild COVID-19 (a few samples of this study predate the infection). Cell type and time point are not known. The chain joins TRBV5-1 to TRBJ2-7; 11 bases are shared with TRBD1. Source material: PBMCs or a T cell subset sorted from them (not recorded which). The CDR3 here is CASSEGQGVYEQYF. Here the CDR3 DNA reads TGCGCCAGCAGCGAGGGACAGGGGGTCTACGAGCAGTACTTC. Full variable domain (remainder filled in from reference TRBV5-1 and TRBJ2-7): KAGVTQTPRYLIKTRGQQVTLSCSPISGHRSVSWYQQTPGQGLQFLFEYFSETQRNKGNFPGRFSGRQFSNSRSEMNVSTLELGDSALYLCASSEGQGVYEQYFGPGTRLTVT.